The rows below give T cell receptor beta chains drawn from one sample of a study of T cell repertoires in cytomegalovirus infection. MiXCR, applied by TCRdb to the reads, yields one record per CDR3 protein. Of about 740,000 distinct CDR3 sequences listed, 35% are singletons. The specimen was PBMCs. Receptors originate from a human donor in good health (CMV status not recorded). Some clones in this sample may be carry-over from other donors' samples. Both conserved end residues are part of each CDR3. A D gene is named only where the DNA matches it firmly. A clone size is listed for some rows: how often the clone was seen (once, few, many), or a class if it is expanded.

clone_size j_call v_call d_call cdr3_nt cdr3_aa
. TRBJ1-2 TRBV6-5 . TGTGCCAGCAGTTACTCGAGAGTTTCGCAGGGGAAGGGTGGCTACACCTTC CASSYSRVSQGKGGYTF
. TRBJ1-5 TRBV28 . TGTGCCAGCAGTTTACCTTATAGCAATCAGCCCCAGCATTTT CASSLPYSNQPQHF
. TRBJ1-1 TRBV10-3 . TGTGCCATCAAAGAAAGGGCCCGGGGAACTGAAGCTTTCTTT CAIKERARGTEAFF
. TRBJ2-5 TRBV12-3/TRBV12-4 . TGTGCCAGCAGTACCCTTGGGGGCCCTACAGGGTTGAGGGAGACCCAGTACTTC CASSTLGGPTGLRETQYF
. TRBJ2-7 TRBV19 . TGTGCCAGCACCCCAACAGGAGCCTACGAGCAGTACTTC CASTPTGAYEQYF
. TRBJ2-7 TRBV2 . TGTGCCAGCAGGCCCTACCTCCCTTCCGAGCAGTACTTC CASRPYLPSEQYF
many TRBJ1-5 TRBV7-2 . TGTGCCAGCAGCTTCTCCAGGGATCAGCCCCAGCATTTT CASSFSRDQPQHF
. TRBJ2-4 TRBV19 . TGTGCCAGTAGCCTCCCCCGACAGTCAGCCAAAAACATTCAGTACTTC CASSLPRQSAKNIQYF
few TRBJ1-1 TRBV25-1 . TGTGCCAGCAGTGACTTAACGGTGAACACTGAAGCTTTCTTT CASSDLTVNTEAFF
. TRBJ1-2 TRBV2 TRBD1 TGTGCCAGCAGGTCACAGGGGAATTATGGCTACACCTTC CASRSQGNYGYTF
many TRBJ2-7 TRBV7-2 . TGTGCCAGCAGCTTAGTTGAAGAGCCAGGAGTCTACGAGCAGTACTTC CASSLVEEPGVYEQYF
. TRBJ1-5 TRBV20-1 . TGCAGTGCTAGAGCATCTATTCGCCGGGGACAGCCCCAGCATTTT CSARASIRRGQPQHF
. TRBJ1-2 TRBV12-3/TRBV12-4 . TGTGCCAGCAGTTTAGGCCCTGGCTATGGCTACACCTTC CASSLGPGYGYTF
few TRBJ2-2 TRBV7-8 . TGTGCCAGCAGCTTAGGAGGGGGGGGGAAGGACTACACCGGGGAGCTGTTTTTT CASSLGGGGKDYTGELFF
. TRBJ1-2 TRBV7-4 TRBD1 TGTGCCAGCAGCTTAGTGGCAGGGGGAAACTATGGCTACACCTTC CASSLVAGGNYGYTF
. TRBJ2-7 TRBV28 . TGTGCCAGCAGTCGGGACCAATCCTACGAGCAGTACTTC CASSRDQSYEQYF
many TRBJ1-4 TRBV19 TRBD1 TGTGCCACACGACAGGGGAAAGAAAAACTGTTTTTT CATRQGKEKLFF
. TRBJ1-5 TRBV4-1 . TGCGCCAGCAGCCAGGGAAGCCCTCATATCTATGGCAATCAGCCCCAGCATTTT CASSQGSPHIYGNQPQHF
few TRBJ2-3 TRBV19 TRBD2 TGTGCCAGTAGTACTAGCGGGACCCTTGGTGATACGCAGTATTTT CASSTSGTLGDTQYF
. TRBJ2-1 TRBV20-1 . TGCAGTGCTTTCCCTAGCCGCTCCTACAATGAGCAGTTCTTC CSAFPSRSYNEQFF
. TRBJ2-1 TRBV11-2 . TGTGCCAGCAGGGAGCTCAGGGGCACCTACAATGAGCAGTTCTTC CASRELRGTYNEQFF
. TRBJ2-1 TRBV5-1 TRBD1 TGCGCCAGCAGCTTGACCGCCGGGACAGGGAATGAGCAGTTCTTC CASSLTAGTGNEQFF
. TRBJ2-1 TRBV19 . TGTGCCAGTAATAAGGGGGGCTCCTACAATGAGCAGTTCTTC CASNKGGSYNEQFF
once TRBJ2-1 TRBV28 . TGTGCCAGCGCGAAACCGGGACCCCTCGCTCTGTTCTTC CASAKPGPLALFF
. TRBJ2-7 TRBV28 TRBD2 TGTGCCAGCACAACAGCGGGACCCTACGAGCAGTACTTC CASTTAGPYEQYF
few TRBJ2-2 TRBV11-1 . TGTGCCAGCAGCTACGGACTTGCCGCGAACACCGGGGAGCTGTTTTTT CASSYGLAANTGELFF